Reported below is one TCR beta chain. Antigen: not known. The data originate from a study of cytomegalovirus exposure and HLA in healthy donors. General study findings and limits: Available immune exposure information covered CMV serostatus only.

The CDR3 is 15 residues long. V lost 5 bases, J lost 2 bases, and 7 bases stayed unmatched. Germline CDR1 MDHEN, CDR2 SYDVKM. PCR used 60 Vbeta primers and 13 Jbeta primers. Some clones are missing from TCRdb's copy, which holds only in-frame ones; the method was immunoSEQ multiplex PCR. This sample has under 200,000 clones, with roughly 83% found just once. The source is a woman aged 45-60 years in good health and CMV-seronegative. The genes are TRBV28 and TRBJ2-5; 8 nucleotides align to TRBD1. The specimen was PBMCs. The CDR3 is CASSTLRDRQETQYF. Written as DNA, the CDR3 is TGTGCCAGCAGTACACTCCGGGACAGGCAAGAGACCCAGTACTTC. Looking up the rest from reference TRBV28 and TRBJ2-5 gives the full variable domain: DVKVTQSSRYLVKRTGEKVFLECVQDMDHENMFWYRQDPGLGLRLIYFSYDVKMKEKGDIPEGYSVSREKKERFSLILESASTNQTSMYLCASSTLRDRQETQYFGPGTRLLVL.